Described below is a single T cell receptor (beta chain) sequence and its context. Germline V gene data show CDR1 as SGHAT and CDR2 as FQNNGV. Trimming pared 2 bases from V and 3 bases from J, leaving 11 bases between. The CDR3 has 14 residues. The authors' processing: By means of reference gene primer amplification, nucleated cell counts were estimated. Assay used: immunoSEQ multiplex PCR; TCRdb lists only in-frame clones, some missing. That table gives V, J and clone size, and the DNA gave D and trimming. This table holds about 210,000 clones, around 90% found once. This entry belongs to a study of blood T cell repertoires in COVID-19. Study context: The analysed material was cDNA or gDNA that came from T cells, B-cell-depleted T cells, or PBMCs.

Sequencing was performed on peripheral blood. The source is a man aged 18 to 35 with active or convalescent COVID-19. The genes are TRBV11-2 and TRBJ2-7; the D gene is possibly TRBD2 (5 bases). The CDR3 reads CASSLNPGLYEQYF. The CDR3 DNA reads TGTGCCAGCAGCTTAAACCCCGGACTCTACGAGCAGTACTTC.